This TCR beta chain originates from a study of T cell changes during pregnancy in multiple sclerosis. Germline V gives CDR1 SGHDN, CDR2 FVKESK. The CDR3 length is 18 residues. Trimming at V came to 2 bases and at J to 5 bases, leaving 14 bases not matched to a gene. Some clones are missing from TCRdb's copy, which holds only in-frame ones; the method was immunoSEQ multiplex PCR. The table includes about 73,000 clones, 90% detected once. This specimen was peripheral blood, taken after pregnancy. The chain combines TRBV14 with TRBJ2-1; TRBD1 matches at 8 bases. The receptor was isolated from a female donor in good health, enrolled as a control in a pregnancy study. CDR3 nucleotide sequence: TGTGCCAGCAGCCAACCCAGACGGGGACAGGAGATTCACAATGAGCAGTTCTTC. Its translation is CASSQPRRGQEIHNEQFF.